The rows below give T cell receptor beta chains drawn from one sample of a study of glioma-infiltrating T cells. TCRdb re-derived calls from the multiplex PCR reads in MiXCR, one entry per CDR3 protein. This table holds roughly 120,000 distinct CDR3 sequences, roughly 24% found once. What was sequenced was glioma tissue, nonneoplastic brain tissue, or PBMCs (not recorded which). These receptor sequences come from a human donor with low-grade glioma or glioblastoma, undergoing nonglioma brain surgery, or in good health (not recorded which). Both conserved end residues are part of each CDR3. D genes are given only for firm matches. Expanded clones are given a class, and other clones once, few, many or no size at all.

D gene	clone size	V gene	CDR3 length	J gene	CDR3 DNA	CDR3 protein
TRBD1	medium-sized	TRBV28	15	TRBJ2-7	TGTGCCAGCAGTCCCGGGACAGGGGGCTCCTACGAGCAGTACTTC	CASSPGTGGSYEQYF
NA	many	TRBV7-2	11	TRBJ2-5	TGTGCCAGCAGCACGCGGGAGACCCAGTACTTC	CASSTRETQYF
NA	many	TRBV27	13	TRBJ1-5	TGTGCCAGCCGCGGGACACTCGATCAGCCCCAGCATTTT	CASRGTLDQPQHF
NA	many	TRBV14	13	TRBJ1-1	TGTGCCAGCAGCCAATTGACAGTCGGGGAAGCTTTCTTT	CASSQLTVGEAFF
TRBD1	NA	TRBV15	18	TRBJ2-5	TGTGCCACCAGCAGAGATAGTTTCCCGGACAGGGGAGGGGAGACCCAGTGCTTC	CATSRDSFPDRGGETQCF
NA	NA	TRBV4-3	14	TRBJ1-5	TGCGCCAGCAGCCAGGAGTTACGCACAGATACGCAGCATTTT	CASSQELRTDTQHF
TRBD1	few	TRBV11-3	18	TRBJ2-2	TGTGCCAGCAGCCCGAGGACAGGGAATTCGCTGAACACCGGGGAGCTGTTTTTT	CASSPRTGNSLNTGELFF
NA	many	TRBV29-1	11	TRBJ2-7	TGCAGCGTTGAAGAGGCCTACGAGCAGTACTTC	CSVEEAYEQYF
TRBD2	many	TRBV6-1	15	TRBJ2-3	TGTGCCAGCAGTGACAGCGGGAGGACCACAGATACGCAGTATTTT	CASSDSGRTTDTQYF
TRBD2	NA	TRBV7-7	16	TRBJ2-5	TGTGCCAGCAGCTTAGGCCCAGCGGGGATACAAGAGACCAAGTACTTC	CASSLGPAGIQETKYF
NA	many	TRBV2	13	TRBJ1-1	TGTGCCAGCAGTACCCAGGGGCTCGCTGAAGCTTTCTTT	CASSTQGLAEAFF
NA	NA	TRBV3-1	15	TRBJ1-3	TGTGCCAGCAGCCAAGCCGGGACAAAAGGAAACACCATATATTTT	CASSQAGTKGNTIYF
NA	many	TRBV7-6	14	TRBJ1-2	TGTGCCAGCAGCTTAGGCTCGGCGGGCTATGGCTACACCTTC	CASSLGSAGYGYTF
TRBD1	many	TRBV7-2	15	TRBJ2-7	TGTGCCAGCAGCTCGCGCAGGGGGCGCAGCAACGAGCAGTACTTC	CASSSRRGRSNEQYF
NA	many	TRBV5-1	14	TRBJ2-7	TGCGCCAGCAGCTTGCAGGGAGACGGATACGAGCAGTACTTC	CASSLQGDGYEQYF
TRBD1	few	TRBV6-1	16	TRBJ1-3	TGTGCCAGCAGCCGCATACAGGGGGCAGAAGGAAACACCATATATTTT	CASSRIQGAEGNTIYF
TRBD1	NA	TRBV28	15	TRBJ1-2	TGTGCCAGCGGTTCGACAGGGATCGGCGACTATGGCTACACCTTC	CASGSTGIGDYGYTF
NA	NA	TRBV7-3	15	TRBJ2-2	TGTGCCAGCAGCTTATACGGACAGAACACCGGGGAGCTGTTTTTT	CASSLYGQNTGELFF
TRBD2	NA	TRBV7-3	15	TRBJ2-1	TGTGCCAGCAGCTACCTAGCGGGAGGAGCCAATGAGCAGTTCTTC	CASSYLAGGANEQFF
NA	NA	TRBV12-3/TRBV12-4	15	TRBJ2-7	TGTGCCAGCAGTCGACAAGTCGGAGGGGGCTACGAGCAGTACTTC	CASSRQVGGGYEQYF
NA	NA	TRBV4-2	17	TRBJ1-5	TGTGCCAGCAGCCAAGATGCCGGAAGGGTCAGCAATCAGCCCCAGCATTTT	CASSQDAGRVSNQPQHF
NA	many	TRBV6-1	15	TRBJ2-1	TGTGCCAGCAGTTTGCGACTGCGCTCCTACAATGAGCAGTTCTTC	CASSLRLRSYNEQFF
TRBD1	NA	TRBV20-1	19	TRBJ2-6	TGCAGTGCTAAAAACAACATACCGGGACAGGGACCCGGGGCCAACGTCCTGACTTTC	CSAKNNIPGQGPGANVLTF
NA	many	TRBV3-1	15	TRBJ2-5	TGTGCCAGCAGCCATATCGCGGGACAACAAGAGACCCAGTACTTC	CASSHIAGQQETQYF
TRBD2	many	TRBV4-3	18	TRBJ2-1	TGCGCCAGCAGCCAAGCCCCGACCCTGGCGGGAGGACGAATTGAGCAGTTCTTC	CASSQAPTLAGGRIEQFF
NA	NA	TRBV30	15	TRBJ2-6	TGTGCCTGGAGTGTGGGGAGAACTGGGGCCAACGTCCTGACTTTC	CAWSVGRTGANVLTF
NA	many	TRBV2	14	TRBJ1-4	TGTGCCAGCAGTGGGCACCGGATTAATGAAAAACTGTTTTTT	CASSGHRINEKLFF
NA	many	TRBV7-2	15	TRBJ1-2	TGTGCCAGCAACCGATTGGACACTGCTAACTATGGCTACACCTTC	CASNRLDTANYGYTF
NA	many	TRBV7-2	12	TRBJ2-5	TGTGCCAGCAGCTTTACCACAGAGACCCAGTACTTC	CASSFTTETQYF
TRBD2	many	TRBV6-1	15	TRBJ2-7	TGTGCCAGCAGACAAAGTAGCGGGAGGGCGTACGAGCAGTACTTC	CASRQSSGRAYEQYF
NA	many	TRBV7-2	13	TRBJ2-7	TGTGCCAGCAGCACAGATCCATTCTACGAGCAGTACTTC	CASSTDPFYEQYF
NA	many	TRBV27	14	TRBJ1-2	TGTGCCAGCAGTTTACGGGGACAACGCTATGGCTACACCTTC	CASSLRGQRYGYTF
TRBD2	once	TRBV7-2	17	TRBJ2-2	TGTGCCAGCCGCTTGACTAGCGGGGCAATAGGCACCGGGGAGCTGTTTTTT	CASRLTSGAIGTGELFF
NA	many	TRBV20-1	12	TRBJ2-7	TGCAGTGCTAGCCCCGCATTCTACGAGCAGTACTTC	CSASPAFYEQYF
TRBD2	NA	TRBV12-3/TRBV12-4	15	TRBJ2-7	TGTGCCAGCAGTCCCGGGACTAGCGGGATCTGCGAGCAGTACTTC	CASSPGTSGICEQYF
TRBD2	NA	TRBV11-1	17	TRBJ2-7	TGTGCCAGCAGCTTAGCGCGTGGCGGGAGCTGGGCCTACGAGCAGTACTTC	CASSLARGGSWAYEQYF
NA	many	TRBV19	13	TRBJ2-3	TGTGCCAGTAGTCGAACAGGGACAGATACGCAGTATTTT	CASSRTGTDTQYF